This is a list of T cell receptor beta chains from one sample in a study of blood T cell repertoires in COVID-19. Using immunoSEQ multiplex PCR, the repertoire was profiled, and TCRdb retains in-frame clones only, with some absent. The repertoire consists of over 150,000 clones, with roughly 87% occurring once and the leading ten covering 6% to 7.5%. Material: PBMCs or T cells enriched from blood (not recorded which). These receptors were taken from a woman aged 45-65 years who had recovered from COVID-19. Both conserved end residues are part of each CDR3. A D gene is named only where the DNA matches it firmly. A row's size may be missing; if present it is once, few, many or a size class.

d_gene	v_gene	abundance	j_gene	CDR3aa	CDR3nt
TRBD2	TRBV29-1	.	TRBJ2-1	CSVRSSGRDNNEQFF	TGCAGCGTTCGATCGAGCGGGAGGGATAACAATGAGCAGTTCTTC
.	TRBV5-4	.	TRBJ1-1	CASSLEGGLGAFF	TGTGCCAGCAGCTTGGAGGGAGGTCTAGGAGCTTTCTTT
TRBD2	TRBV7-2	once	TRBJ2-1	CASSLGLPNEQFF	TGTGCCAGCAGCCTGGGACTACCCAATGAGCAGTTCTTC
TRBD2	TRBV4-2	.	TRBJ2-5	CASSQAVGGGPGETQYF	TGTGCCAGCAGCCAAGCCGTCGGGGGAGGGCCAGGGGAGACCCAGTACTTC
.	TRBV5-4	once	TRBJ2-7	CASSLDEGTAYEQYF	TGTGCCAGCAGCTTGGACGAGGGTACCGCCTACGAGCAGTACTTC
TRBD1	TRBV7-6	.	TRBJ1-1	CASSSGQANTEAFF	TGTGCCAGCAGCTCTGGACAGGCGAACACTGAAGCTTTCTTT
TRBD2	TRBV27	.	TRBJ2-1	CASSILLAGVVDEQFF	TGTGCCAGCAGTATCCTACTAGCGGGAGTTGTCGATGAGCAGTTCTTC
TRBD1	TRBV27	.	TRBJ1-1	CASSWDRKGAEAFF	TGTGCCAGCAGTTGGGACAGGAAGGGCGCTGAAGCTTTCTTT
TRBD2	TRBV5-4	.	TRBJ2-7	CASSISGSRYEQYF	TGTGCCAGCAGTATTAGCGGGAGTAGATACGAGCAGTACTTC
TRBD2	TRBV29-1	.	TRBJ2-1	CSVEKTSVGEGEQFF	TGCAGCGTGGAAAAGACTAGCGTGGGCGAAGGTGAGCAGTTCTTC
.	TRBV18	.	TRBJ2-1	CASSPELYNEQFF	TGTGCCAGCTCACCCGAGTTGTACAATGAGCAGTTCTTC
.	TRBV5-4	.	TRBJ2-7	CASSSPGQNYEQYF	TGTGCCAGCAGCTCCCCAGGACAGAACTACGAGCAGTACTTC
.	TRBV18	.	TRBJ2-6	CASSPRQSGANVLTF	TGTGCCAGCTCACCACGACAGTCTGGGGCCAACGTCCTGACTTTC
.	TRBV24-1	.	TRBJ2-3	CATSDSRTDTQYF	TGTGCCACCAGTGATTCTCGTACAGATACGCAGTATTTT
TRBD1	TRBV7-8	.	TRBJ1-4	CASSLAYRGGEKLFF	TGTGCCAGCAGCTTAGCGTACAGGGGCGGCGAAAAACTGTTTTTT
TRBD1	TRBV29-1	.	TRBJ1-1	CSVRTGTANTEAFF	TGCAGCGTTCGTACCGGGACAGCGAACACTGAAGCTTTCTTT
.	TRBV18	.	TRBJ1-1	CASSPGAGDRGAFF	TGTGCCAGCTCACCGGGGGCCGGGGATAGGGGAGCTTTCTTT
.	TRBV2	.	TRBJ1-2	CASSGPGFSYGYTF	TGTGCCAGCAGTGGACCCGGGTTTAGCTATGGCTACACCTTC
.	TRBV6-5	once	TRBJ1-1	CASTRGGGTEAFF	TGTGCCAGCACCCGCGGTGGCGGCACTGAAGCTTTCTTT
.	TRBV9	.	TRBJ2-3	CASSVSGAGGTDTQYF	TGTGCCAGCAGCGTCTCAGGGGCGGGGGGCACAGATACGCAGTATTTT
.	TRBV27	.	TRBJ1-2	CASSRGLTGGYGYTF	TGTGCCAGCAGCCGAGGTCTCACCGGGGGCTATGGCTACACCTTC
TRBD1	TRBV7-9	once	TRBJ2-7	CASNRGQGSYEQYF	TGTGCCAGCAATCGGGGACAGGGCTCCTACGAGCAGTACTTC
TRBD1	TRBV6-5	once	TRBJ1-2	CASSRLQGDYGYTF	TGTGCCAGCAGCCGCCTTCAGGGGGACTATGGCTACACCTTC
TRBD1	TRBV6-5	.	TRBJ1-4	CASSSTGSNEKLFF	TGTGCCAGCAGCTCGACAGGGTCCAATGAAAAACTGTTTTTT
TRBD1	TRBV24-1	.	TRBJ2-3	CATSGTGTGRTDTQYF	TGTGCCACCAGTGGGACCGGGACAGGGAGAACAGATACGCAGTATTTT
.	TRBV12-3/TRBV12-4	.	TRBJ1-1	CASSSRGGTEAFF	TGTGCCAGCAGTTCCCGGGGGGGCACTGAAGCTTTCTTT
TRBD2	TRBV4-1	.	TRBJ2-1	CASTSRTSGRDNEQFF	TGCGCCTCGACAAGCCGGACTAGCGGGAGGGACAATGAGCAGTTCTTC
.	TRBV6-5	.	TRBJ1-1	CASMRGENTEAFF	TGTGCCAGCATGCGGGGAGAGAACACTGAAGCTTTCTTT
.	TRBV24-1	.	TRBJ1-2	CATSDSTDSRGNGYTF	TGTGCCACCAGTGATTCGACGGATTCCAGAGGTAATGGCTACACCTTC
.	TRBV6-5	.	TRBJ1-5	CASTTGNSNQPQHF	TGTGCCAGCACCACCGGGAATAGCAATCAGCCCCAGCATTTT
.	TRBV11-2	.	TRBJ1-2	CASSLTEYNGYTF	TGTGCCAGCAGCCTTACAGAATACAATGGCTACACCTTC
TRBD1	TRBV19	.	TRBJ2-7	CASSMDRPYEQYF	TGTGCCAGTAGTATGGACAGGCCCTACGAGCAGTACTTC
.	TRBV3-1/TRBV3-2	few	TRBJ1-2	CASSQVGGYGGYTF	TGTGCCAGCAGCCAAGTGGGAGGGTACGGTGGCTACACCTTC
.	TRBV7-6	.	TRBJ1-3	CASSPTVAGGTIYF	TGTGCCAGCAGCCCGACCGTAGCTGGCGGCACCATATATTTT
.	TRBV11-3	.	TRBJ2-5	CASSPTGMFTPGLSQETQYF	TGTGCCAGCAGCCCCACCGGGATGTTTACCCCTGGACTCAGCCAAGAGACCCAGTACTTC
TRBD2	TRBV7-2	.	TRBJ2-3	CASSYRTSGKGDTQYF	TGTGCCAGCAGCTACAGGACTAGCGGGAAGGGAGATACGCAGTATTTT
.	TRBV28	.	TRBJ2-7	CASSRDTSSYEQYF	TGTGCCAGCAGCCGGGACACGAGCTCCTACGAGCAGTACTTC
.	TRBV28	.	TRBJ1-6	CASRTRVLSYNSPLHF	TGTGCCAGCAGAACCAGGGTCCTCTCCTATAATTCACCCCTCCACTTT
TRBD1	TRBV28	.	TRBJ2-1	CASIAGTGSYNEQFF	TGTGCCAGCATTGCCGGGACAGGGTCCTACAATGAGCAGTTCTTC
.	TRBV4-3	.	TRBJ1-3	CASSQAWTSSGNTIYF	TGCGCCAGCAGCCAAGCCTGGACAAGCTCTGGAAACACCATATATTTT
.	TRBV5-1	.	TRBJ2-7	CASRRKAGTETYEQYF	TGCGCCAGCCGCAGAAAGGCGGGGACCGAGACCTACGAGCAGTACTTC
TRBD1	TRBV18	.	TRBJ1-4	CASSRLTGPNEKLFF	TGTGCCAGCTCACGACTGACAGGGCCGAATGAAAAACTGTTTTTT
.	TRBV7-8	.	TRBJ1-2	CASRPDGENGYTF	TGTGCCAGCAGACCCGACGGGGAAAATGGCTACACCTTC
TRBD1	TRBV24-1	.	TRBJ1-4	CATSDSGTGNEKLFF	TGTGCCACCAGTGATTCCGGGACAGGGAATGAAAAACTGTTTTTT